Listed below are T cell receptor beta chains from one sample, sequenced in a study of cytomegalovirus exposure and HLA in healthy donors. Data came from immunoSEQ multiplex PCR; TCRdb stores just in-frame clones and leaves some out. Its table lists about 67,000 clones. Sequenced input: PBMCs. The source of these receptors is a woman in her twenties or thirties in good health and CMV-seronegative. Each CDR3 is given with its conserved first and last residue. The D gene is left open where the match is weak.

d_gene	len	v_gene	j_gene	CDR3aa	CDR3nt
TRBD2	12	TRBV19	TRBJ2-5	CASSMERGTQYF	TGTGCCAGTAGTATGGAGCGGGGTACCCAGTACTTC
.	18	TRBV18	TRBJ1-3	CASSPNLPTGGAGNTIYF	TGTGCCAGCTCACCAAACCTCCCAACTGGGGGGGCTGGAAACACCATATATTTT
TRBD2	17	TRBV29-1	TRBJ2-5	CSVDPVGGAPYQETQYF	TGCAGCGTTGACCCCGTGGGAGGGGCCCCTTACCAAGAGACCCAGTACTTC
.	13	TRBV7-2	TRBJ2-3	CASSLGHTDTQYF	TGTGCCAGCAGCCTAGGGCACACAGATACGCAGTATTTT
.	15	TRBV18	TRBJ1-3	CASSPQRDFGNTIYF	TGTGCCAGCTCACCCCAAAGGGACTTTGGAAACACCATATATTTT
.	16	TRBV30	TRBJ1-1	CAWSVSGGLGWAEAFF	TGTGCCTGGAGTGTTTCTGGGGGACTTGGCTGGGCTGAAGCTTTCTTT
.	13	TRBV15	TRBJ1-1	CATATDGYTEAFF	TGTGCCACCGCGACTGACGGGTACACTGAAGCTTTCTTT
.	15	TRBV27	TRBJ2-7	CASSLSSPRSYEQYF	TGTGCCAGCAGTTTATCGTCCCCGCGATCCTACGAGCAGTACTTC
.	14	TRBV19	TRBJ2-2	CATSSAGGAGELFF	TGTGCCACATCTAGCGCCGGCGGAGCCGGGGAGCTGTTTTTT
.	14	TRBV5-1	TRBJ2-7	CASKSGAPSYEQYF	TGCGCCAGCAAGTCAGGGGCTCCCTCCTACGAGCAGTACTTC
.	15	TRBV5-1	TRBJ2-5	CASSPAGALVETQYF	TGCGCCAGCAGCCCGGCAGGGGCTCTAGTGGAGACCCAGTACTTC
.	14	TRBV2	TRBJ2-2	CASSVYGNTGELFF	TGTGCCAGCAGTGTGTACGGGAACACCGGGGAGCTGTTTTTT
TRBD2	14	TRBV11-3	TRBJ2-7	CASSLATSGYEQYF	TGTGCCAGCAGCTTAGCTACTAGCGGGTACGAGCAGTACTTC
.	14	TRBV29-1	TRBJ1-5	CSGVGGVPYQPQHF	TGCAGCGGTGTGGGCGGGGTCCCATATCAGCCCCAGCATTTT
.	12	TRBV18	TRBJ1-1	CASSTGNTEAFF	TGTGCCAGCTCGACAGGGAACACTGAAGCTTTCTTT
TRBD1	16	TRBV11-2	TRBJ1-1	CASSLVGTGPYTEAFF	TGTGCCAGCAGCTTAGTTGGGACAGGGCCCTACACTGAAGCTTTCTTT
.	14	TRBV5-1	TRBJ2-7	CASSLKQGAYEQYF	TGCGCCAGCAGCTTAAAACAGGGTGCCTACGAGCAGTACTTC
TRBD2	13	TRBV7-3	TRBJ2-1	CASSLGLGNEQFF	TGTGCCAGCAGCCTAGGACTAGGCAATGAGCAGTTCTTC
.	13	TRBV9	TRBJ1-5	CASSVEGGQPQHF	TGTGCCAGCAGCGTAGAAGGAGGTCAGCCCCAGCATTTT
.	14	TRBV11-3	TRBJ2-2	CASSSPVNTGELFF	TGTGCCAGCAGCTCTCCAGTAAACACCGGGGAGCTGTTTTTT
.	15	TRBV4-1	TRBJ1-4	CASSQKGLTNEKLFF	TGCGCCAGCAGCCAGAAGGGGCTGACTAATGAAAAACTGTTTTTT
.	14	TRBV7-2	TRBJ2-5	CASSLVGDTKTQYF	TGTGCCAGCAGCTTAGTAGGTGACACAAAGACCCAGTACTTC
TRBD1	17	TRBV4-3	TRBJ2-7	CASSLGWGTGNFYEQYF	TGCGCCAGCAGCCTCGGTTGGGGGACAGGAAATTTCTACGAGCAGTACTTC
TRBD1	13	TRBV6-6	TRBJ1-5	CASRITGDQPQHF	TGTGCCAGCAGAATAACAGGGGATCAGCCCCAGCATTTT
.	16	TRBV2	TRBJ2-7	CASSEARGTEEDEQYF	TGTGCCAGCAGTGAGGCCAGGGGCACTGAGGAGGACGAGCAGTACTTC
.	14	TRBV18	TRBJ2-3	CASSITAEADTQYF	TGTGCCAGCTCAATCACAGCGGAGGCAGATACGCAGTATTTT
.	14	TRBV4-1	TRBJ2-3	CASSQDFLSATQYF	TGCGCCAGCAGCCAAGATTTCCTCTCAGCGACGCAGTATTTT
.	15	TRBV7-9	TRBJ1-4	CASSLPGWSNEKLFF	TGTGCCAGCAGCTTACCGGGGTGGTCTAATGAAAAACTGTTTTTT
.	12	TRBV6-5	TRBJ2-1	CASMGAGNEQFF	TGTGCCAGCATGGGGGCTGGTAATGAGCAGTTCTTC
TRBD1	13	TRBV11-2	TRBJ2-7	CASSSGQGYEQYF	TGTGCCAGCAGCTCGGGACAGGGGTACGAGCAGTACTTC
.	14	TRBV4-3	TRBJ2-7	CASSQGTAAYEQYF	TGCGCCAGCAGCCAAGGGACTGCCGCCTACGAGCAGTACTTC